This TCR beta chain came from a study of control samples from healthy donors and cancer patients. CDR1 and CDR2 (germline): SNHLY, FYNNEI. CDR3 length: 15 residues. V was clipped by 4 bases and J by 0 bases, with 10 bases between them. Repertoires were generated with immunoSEQ multiplex PCR, while TCRdb's copy carries only in-frame clones and drops some. This table has 150,000 to 180,000 clones, about 93% appearing once. The receptor was isolated from a man aged 50 to 60 in good health. This rearrangement joins TRBV2 to TRBJ2-1; D may be TRBD2 (6 bases). Material: blood. CDR3 protein: CASSVELASYNEQFF. The CDR3 region has the DNA TGTGCCAGCAGTGTTGAACTAGCCTCCTACAATGAGCAGTTCTTC.